This TCR beta chain came from a study of blood T cell repertoires in COVID-19. For the study at large: From T cells, B-cell-depleted T cells, or PBMCs came the material, which was cDNA or gDNA.

The protocol was immunoSEQ multiplex PCR, while the TCRdb copy is restricted to in-frame clones and leaves out a portion. The data contain about 110,000 clones, approximately 82% of them singletons. The trim removed 2 bases at V and 8 bases at J, leaving 8 bases unmatched. The CDR3 has 16 residues. In germline, CDR1 is MNHEY, CDR2 SVGAGI. The sample comprised peripheral blood. The TCR comes from a woman aged 80 or older with acute or convalescent COVID-19. The chain has TRBV6-5 and TRBJ1-6; 8 positions match TRBD1. The CDR3 sequence is CASSYLWTGQHSPLHF. The CDR3 DNA is TGTGCCAGCAGTTACCTATGGACAGGGCAGCATTCACCCCTCCACTTT.